This passage covers 23 T cell receptor beta chains from one sample sequenced in a study of shared clonotypes between healthy human individuals. The protocol was immunoSEQ multiplex PCR, while the TCRdb copy is restricted to in-frame clones and leaves out a portion. There are roughly 1.4 million clones in the sample; around 98.5% occur only once, and around 0.38% lies in the top ten. Sequencing was done on a sample of naive CD4+ T cells sorted from blood. As for subset: CD45RA+ positively selected. The receptors come from a man aged 25-45 years in good health.

This clone has just a few counts. The chain couples TRBV11-2 to TRBJ1-2; a weak D match, TRBD1 (5 bases). Germline assignment: CDR1 SGHAT and CDR2 FQNNGV. The germline V and J ends were trimmed by 4 bases and 8 bases, with 17 bases remaining between them. The CDR3 has 14 amino acids. CDR3 region: CASSSRGWERGYTF. The CDR3 DNA is TGTGCCAGCAGCTCGCGGGGGTGGGAAAGAGGCTACACCTTC.

This clone was detected once. The chain links TRBV5-1 to TRBJ1-2; D gene ambiguous. Looked up from germline, CDR1 is SGHRS and CDR2 is YFSETQ. The germline V and J ends were trimmed by 2 bases and 0 bases, with 11 bases remaining between them. This CDR3 is built from 15 residues. This chain's CDR3 is CASSFPDNANYGYTF. CDR3 bases: TGCGCCAGCAGCTTTCCCGACAACGCTAACTATGGCTACACCTTC.

This chain links TRBV19 with TRBJ1-2; D is unclear. The V gene lost 7 bases and the J gene lost 8 bases, with 20 bases spanning the gap. The V gene's germline CDR1 is LNHDA and CDR2 SQIVND (reference sequence). CDR3 size: 14 residues. The CDR3 region is CASKSLLGSGGYTF. The DNA of the CDR3 is TGTGCCAGTAAAAGCTTACTAGGATCGGGGGGCTACACCTTC.

This rearrangement joins TRBV9 to TRBJ1-5; a possible D gene is TRBD1 (5 bases). CDR3 size: 15 residues. Germline V lookup: CDR1 SGDLS, CDR2 YYNGEE. V was trimmed by 0 bases and J by 3 bases, leaving 10 bases between them. The CDR3 loop reads CASSVGGIDNQPQHF. The CDR3 DNA is TGTGCCAGCAGCGTAGGGGGGATTGACAATCAGCCCCAGCATTTT.

The chain recombines TRBV2 with TRBJ2-1, with a possible D match to TRBD1 (5 bases). Germline CDR1 and CDR2: SNHLY and FYNNEI. Between the trimmed V and J ends, which lost 6 bases and 1 base, there was a span of 22 bases. This CDR3 is 18 amino acids long. In DNA form, the CDR3 reads TGTGCCAGCAGCCGCACAGGTGGCCAAGCTTCTTCCTACAATGAGCAGTTCTTC. It encodes CASSRTGGQASSYNEQFF.

V gene TRBV7-2 combines with J gene TRBJ1-5; D is undetermined. Germline assignment: CDR1 SGHTA and CDR2 FQGNSA. CDR3 length equals 13 residues. Between the trimmed V and J ends, which lost 3 bases and 0 bases, there was a span of 3 bases. Here the CDR3 DNA reads TGTGCCAGCAGCTTTACTAGCAATCAGCCCCAGCATTTT. As protein: CASSFTSNQPQHF.

The chain links TRBV5-4 to TRBJ2-3; 8 bases map to TRBD2. Losses at the gene ends were 4 bases for V and 3 bases for J; bases not matched to a gene: 10. The CDR3 sequence is 16 residues long. The V gene's germline CDR1 is SGHNT and CDR2 YYREEE (reference sequence). The CDR3 sequence: CASSAAGTRGTDTQYF. CDR3 nucleotide sequence: TGTGCCAGCAGCGCTGCCGGGACTAGGGGGACAGATACGCAGTATTTT.

The chain employs TRBV14 and TRBJ2-6; the D is unclear. The germline V gene encodes CDR1 SGHDN and CDR2 FVKESK. Trimming removed 2 bases at V and 1 base at J, with 6 bases between. The CDR3 spans 15 residues. The CDR3 loop reads CASSQFGSGANVLTF. The CDR3 nucleotides are TGTGCCAGCAGCCAATTTGGGTCTGGGGCCAACGTCCTGACTTTC.

The chain is built from TRBV28 and TRBJ1-1, with a tentative D call TRBD1 (5 bases). The length of the CDR3 is 12 residues. V lost 6 bases and J lost 5, with 10 bases in between. CDR1 is MDHEN, CDR2 SYDVKM, per germline. CDR3 residues: CASSWGWTEAFF. CDR3 in DNA: TGTGCCAGCAGCTGGGGGTGGACTGAAGCTTTCTTT.

V is TRBV9 and J is TRBJ2-1; possibly TRBD1 or TRBD2 for D (5 bases each). The CDR3 is 14 residues long. Germline V lookup: CDR1 SGDLS, CDR2 YYNGEE. The V end lost 4 bases, the J end lost 6 bases, and 14 bases lay between the germline ends. In nucleotides, the CDR3 is TGTGCCAGCAGCACGTCCGGGACCATCAATGAGCAGTTCTTC. Amino acids: CASSTSGTINEQFF.

The genes are TRBV12-2 and TRBJ2-1; TRBD2 was called by the table and not checked on the DNA. TRBV12-2 is described as a pseudogene. This CDR3 is built from 13 residues. Here the CDR3 reads CASRTSGTSEQFF. The CDR3 DNA reads TGTGCAAGTCGAACTAGCGGGACTTCTGAGCAGTTCTTC.

This clone appeared a single time. This chain links TRBV9 with TRBJ1-2; D gene ambiguous. V lost 4 bases, J lost 6 bases, and 19 bases lay in between. CDR1 is SGDLS, CDR2 YYNGEE, per germline. CDR3 length: 15 amino acids. CDR3 bases: TGTGCCAGCAGCCCCACACACATTGTGGGTCATGGCTACACCTTC. Translating gives CASSPTHIVGHGYTF.

CDR3 sequence reads: CASSPGQGRSYEQYF. CDR3 bases: TGTGCCAGCAGTCCTGGACAGGGTAGAAGTTACGAGCAGTACTTC. The rearrangement uses TRBV6-6 and TRBJ2-7; 8 nucleotides match TRBD1. The J segment lost 4 bases and the V segment lost 5 bases, leaving 10 bases of the junction unmatched. Looked up from germline, CDR1 is MNHNY and CDR2 is SVGAGI (reference sequence). The CDR3 has 15 residues.

The chain has TRBV18 and TRBJ1-3, with unresolved D. CDR3 length: 12 amino acids. V was pared by 2 bases and J by 2 bases, with 1 base between. Germline assignment: CDR1 KGHSH and CDR2 LQKENI. The CDR3 bases are TGTGCCAGCTCACCAGCTGGAAACACCATATATTTT. It encodes CASSPAGNTIYF. The variable domain in full, completed from reference TRBV18 and TRBJ1-3, reads NAGVMQNPRHLVRRRGQEARLRCSPMKGHSHVYWYRQLPEEGLKFMVYLQKENIIDESGMPKERFSAEFPKEGPSILRIQQVVRGDSAAYFCASSPAGNTIYFGEGSWLTVV.

This rearrangement joins TRBV28 to TRBJ1-2, with D maybe TRBD1 (5 bases). Germline CDR1 is MDHEN and CDR2 is SYDVKM. This CDR3 has 14 residues. Trimming took 6 bases from V and 4 from J, leaving 15 bases between them. The CDR3 region is CASSLSGLGYGYTF. CDR3 DNA: TGTGCCAGCAGCCTGTCAGGGTTGGGCTATGGCTACACCTTC.

V and J are TRBV10-3 and TRBJ2-7, with D tentatively TRBD1 (5 bases). The CDR3 covers 14 residues. The ends were cut back, 2 bases at V and 6 bases at J, with 14 bases in the middle. Germline assignment: CDR1 ENHRY and CDR2 SYGVKD. The CDR3 here is CAISETGPKFEQYF. The CDR3 coding sequence is TGTGCCATCAGTGAGACAGGCCCCAAGTTCGAGCAGTACTTC.

V gene TRBV7-9 combines with J gene TRBJ2-2; D is possibly TRBD1 (6 bases). Trimming took off 5 bases at V and 9 bases at J, with 13 bases between the two ends. The CDR3 is made up of 13 amino acids. CDR1 is SEHNR and CDR2 is FQNEAQ in the germline V gene (reference sequence). This CDR3 reads CASSLQGWWELFF. In DNA, the CDR3 is TGTGCCAGCAGCCTGCAGGGGTGGTGGGAGCTGTTTTTT.

This rearrangement joins TRBV5-1 to TRBJ2-1, with 10 nucleotides matching TRBD2. Germline lookup yields CDR1 SGHRS and CDR2 YFSETQ. The V and J ends lost 4 bases and 2 bases, in that order; junction bases with no gene match: 9. The CDR3 runs to 17 residues. The CDR3 reads CASSPGPSGSPYNEQFF. CDR3 nucleotide sequence: TGCGCCAGCAGCCCGGGACCTAGCGGGAGTCCCTACAATGAGCAGTTCTTC.

This clone was recorded once. CDR3 sequence reads: CSVEDRWDYEQYF. The DNA of the CDR3 is TGCAGCGTTGAAGATCGGTGGGACTACGAGCAGTACTTC. This rearrangement joins TRBV29-1 to TRBJ2-7; D is unresolved. Germline CDR1 reads SQVTM; CDR2 reads ANQGSEA. Trimming left V 0 bases short and J 3 bases short, with 9 bases between. The CDR3 totals 13 residues.

The chain is built from TRBV11-2 and TRBJ2-5; D remains ambiguous. Germline assignment: CDR1 SGHAT and CDR2 FQNNGV. The V and J ends lost 5 bases and 2 bases respectively, with 18 bases between them. The CDR3 is 16 residues long. The CDR3 sequence: CASSPKYGRIQETQYF. In DNA form, the CDR3 reads TGTGCCAGCAGCCCCAAGTACGGTCGTATTCAAGAGACCCAGTACTTC.

Regarding this clone: Other nucleotide sequences in the sample specify the same CDR3. The chain recombines TRBV5-5 with TRBJ2-7, with D uncertain. The CDR3 length is 11 residues. Germline V lookup: CDR1 SGHKS, CDR2 YYEKEE (reference sequence). V was cut by 5 bases and J by 0 bases, with 3 bases left in between. The CDR3 DNA reads as TGTGCCAGCAGGAGCTCCTACGAGCAGTACTTC. Its translation is CASRSSYEQYF.

The V and J genes are TRBV7-2 and TRBJ2-1; D not certain. Trimming took off 2 bases at V and 0 bases at J, with 8 bases between the two ends. CDR1 is SGHTA and CDR2 is FQGNSA in the germline V gene. The CDR3 covers 15 residues. CDR3: CASSLNPSSYNEQFF. CDR3 sequence (DNA): TGTGCCAGCAGCTTAAATCCGAGCTCCTACAATGAGCAGTTCTTC.

The chain employs TRBV5-1 and TRBJ1-1; D is ambiguous. Germline values: CDR1 SGHRS, CDR2 YFSETQ. The germline V and J ends were trimmed by 7 bases and 6 bases, with 19 bases remaining between them. This CDR3 has 14 residues. The CDR3: CASGSGEVGAEAFF. CDR3 bases: TGCGCCAGCGGATCTGGGGAAGTGGGCGCTGAAGCTTTCTTT.